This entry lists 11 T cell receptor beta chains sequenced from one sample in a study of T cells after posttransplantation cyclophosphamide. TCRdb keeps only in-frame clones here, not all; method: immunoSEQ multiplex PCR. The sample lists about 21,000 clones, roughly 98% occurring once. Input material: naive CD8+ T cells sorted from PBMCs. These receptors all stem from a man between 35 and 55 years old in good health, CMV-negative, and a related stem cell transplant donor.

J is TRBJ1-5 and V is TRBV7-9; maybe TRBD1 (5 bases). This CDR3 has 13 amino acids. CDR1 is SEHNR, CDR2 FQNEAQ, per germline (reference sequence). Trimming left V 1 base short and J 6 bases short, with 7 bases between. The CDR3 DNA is TGTGCCAGCAGCTTAGGGGGGGGTCAGCCCCAGCATTTT. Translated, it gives CASSLGGGQPQHF.

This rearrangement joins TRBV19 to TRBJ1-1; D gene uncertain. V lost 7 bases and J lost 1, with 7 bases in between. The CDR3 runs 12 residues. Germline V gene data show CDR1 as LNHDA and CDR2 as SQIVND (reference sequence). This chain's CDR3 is CASTPGNTEAFF. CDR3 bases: TGTGCCAGTACCCCAGGGAACACTGAAGCTTTCTTT.

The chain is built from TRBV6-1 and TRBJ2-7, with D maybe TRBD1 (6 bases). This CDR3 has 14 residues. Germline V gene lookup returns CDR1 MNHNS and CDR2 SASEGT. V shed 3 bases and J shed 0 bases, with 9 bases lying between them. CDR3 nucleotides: TGTGCCAGCAGTGACAGGGGCCCCTCCTACGAGCAGTACTTC. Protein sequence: CASSDRGPSYEQYF.

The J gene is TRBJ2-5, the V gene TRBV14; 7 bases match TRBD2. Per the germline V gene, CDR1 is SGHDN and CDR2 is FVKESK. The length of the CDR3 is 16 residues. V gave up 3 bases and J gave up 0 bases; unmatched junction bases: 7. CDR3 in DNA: TGTGCCAGCAGCCACTTGACTAGCTTTTACCAAGAGACCCAGTACTTC. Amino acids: CASSHLTSFYQETQYF.

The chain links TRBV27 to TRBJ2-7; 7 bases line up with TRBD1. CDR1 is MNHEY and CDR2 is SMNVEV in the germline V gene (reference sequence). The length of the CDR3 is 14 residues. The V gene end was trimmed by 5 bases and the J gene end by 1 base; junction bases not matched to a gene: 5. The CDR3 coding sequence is TGTGCCAGCAGTCCCGAGACAGGGTCCTACGAGCAGTACTTC. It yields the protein CASSPETGSYEQYF.

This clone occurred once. The CDR3 loop is CASSLEGLAYEQYF. CDR3 in DNA: TGTGCCAGCAGCTTGGAGGGGTTGGCCTACGAGCAGTACTTC. V is TRBV11-2 and J is TRBJ2-7, with D maybe TRBD2 (6 bases). Germline V lookup: CDR1 SGHAT, CDR2 FQNNGV. Trimming shortened V by 3 bases and J by 2 bases, and 11 bases separated the two germline ends. The CDR3 is made up of 14 amino acids. The variable domain in full, completed from reference TRBV11-2 and TRBJ2-7, reads EAGVAQSPRYKIIEKRQSVAFWCNPISGHATLYWYQQILGQGPKLLIQFQNNGVVDDSQLPKDRFSAERLKGVDSTLKIQPAKLEDSAVYLCASSLEGLAYEQYFGPGTRLTVT.

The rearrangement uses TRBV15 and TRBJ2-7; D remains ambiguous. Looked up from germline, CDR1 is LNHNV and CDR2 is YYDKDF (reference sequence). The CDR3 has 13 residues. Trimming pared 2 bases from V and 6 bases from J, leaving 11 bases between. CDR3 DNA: TGTGCCACCAGCAGAACCATTTCAGGCGAGCAGTACTTC. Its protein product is CATSRTISGEQYF.

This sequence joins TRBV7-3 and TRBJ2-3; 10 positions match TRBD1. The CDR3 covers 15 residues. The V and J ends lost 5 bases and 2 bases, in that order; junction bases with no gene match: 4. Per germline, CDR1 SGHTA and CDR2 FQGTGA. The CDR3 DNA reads TGTGCCAGCAGCCCCGGGACAGGGGTCACAGATACGCAGTATTTT. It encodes CASSPGTGVTDTQYF.

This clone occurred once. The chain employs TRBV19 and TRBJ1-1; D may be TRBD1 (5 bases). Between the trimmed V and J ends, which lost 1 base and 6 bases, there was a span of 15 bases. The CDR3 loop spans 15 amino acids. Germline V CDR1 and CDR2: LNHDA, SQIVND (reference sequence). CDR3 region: CASSIALDRPSEAFF. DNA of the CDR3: TGTGCCAGTAGTATAGCCCTTGACAGACCCTCTGAAGCTTTCTTT.

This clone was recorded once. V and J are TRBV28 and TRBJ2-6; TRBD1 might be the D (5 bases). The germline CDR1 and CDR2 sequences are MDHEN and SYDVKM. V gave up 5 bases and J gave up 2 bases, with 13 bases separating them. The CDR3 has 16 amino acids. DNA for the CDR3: TGTGCCAGCAGTGTCGGACATACCGCTGGGGCCAACGTCCTGACTTTC. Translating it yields CASSVGHTAGANVLTF.

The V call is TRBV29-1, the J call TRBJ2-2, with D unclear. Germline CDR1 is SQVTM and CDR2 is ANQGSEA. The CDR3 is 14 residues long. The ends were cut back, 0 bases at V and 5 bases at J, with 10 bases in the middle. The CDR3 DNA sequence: TGCAGCGTTGAAGAGCTGAGCGATACCGGGGAGCTGTTTTTT. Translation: CSVEELSDTGELFF.